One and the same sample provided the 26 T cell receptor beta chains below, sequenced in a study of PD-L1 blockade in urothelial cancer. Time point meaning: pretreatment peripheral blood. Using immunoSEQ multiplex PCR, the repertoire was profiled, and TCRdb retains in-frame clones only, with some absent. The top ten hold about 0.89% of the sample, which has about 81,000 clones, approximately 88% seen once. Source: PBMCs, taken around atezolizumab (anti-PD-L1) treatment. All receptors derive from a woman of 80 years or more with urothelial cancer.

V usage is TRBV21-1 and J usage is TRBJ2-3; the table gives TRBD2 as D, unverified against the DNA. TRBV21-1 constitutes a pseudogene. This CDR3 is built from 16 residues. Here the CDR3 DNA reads TGTGCCAGCAGCTCTGGGGGGACTAGCCTCACAGATACGCAGTATTTT. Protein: CASSSGGTSLTDTQYF.

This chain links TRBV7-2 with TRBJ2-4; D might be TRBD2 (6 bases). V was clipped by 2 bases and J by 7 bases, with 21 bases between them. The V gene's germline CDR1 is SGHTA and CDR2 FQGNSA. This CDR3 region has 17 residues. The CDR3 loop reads CASSLFRGGVALNIQYF. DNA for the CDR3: TGTGCCAGCAGCTTATTCCGGGGAGGAGTAGCGTTGAACATTCAGTACTTC. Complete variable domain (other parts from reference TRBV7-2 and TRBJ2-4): GAGVSQSPSNKVTEKGKDVELRCDPISGHTALYWYRQSLGQGLEFLIYFQGNSAPDKSGLPSDRFSAERTGGSVSTLTIQRTQQEDSAVYLCASSLFRGGVALNIQYFGAGTRLSVL.

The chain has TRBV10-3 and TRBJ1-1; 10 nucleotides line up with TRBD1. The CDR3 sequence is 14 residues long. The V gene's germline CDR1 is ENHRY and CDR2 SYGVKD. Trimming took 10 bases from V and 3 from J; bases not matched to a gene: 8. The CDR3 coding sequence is TGTGCCACAACCGGGGACAGGGGTTACACTGAAGCTTTCTTT. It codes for CATTGDRGYTEAFF.

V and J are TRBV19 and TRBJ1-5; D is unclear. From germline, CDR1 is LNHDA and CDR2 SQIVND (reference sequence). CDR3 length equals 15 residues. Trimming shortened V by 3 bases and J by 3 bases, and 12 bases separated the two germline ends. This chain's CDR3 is CASSITPLYNQPQHF. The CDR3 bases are TGTGCCAGTAGTATTACGCCGCTCTACAATCAGCCCCAGCATTTT. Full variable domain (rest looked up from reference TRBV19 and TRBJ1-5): DGGITQSPKYLFRKEGQNVTLSCEQNLNHDAMYWYRQDPGQGLRLIYYSQIVNDFQKGDIAEGYSVSREKKESFPLTVTSAQKNPTAFYLCASSITPLYNQPQHFGDGTRLSIL.

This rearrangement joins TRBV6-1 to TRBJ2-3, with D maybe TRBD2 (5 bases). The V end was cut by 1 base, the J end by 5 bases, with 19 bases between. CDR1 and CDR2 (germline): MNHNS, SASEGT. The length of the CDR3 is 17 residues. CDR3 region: CASSEETTPAAGDTQYF. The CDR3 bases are TGTGCCAGCAGTGAAGAGACGACGCCGGCCGCGGGAGATACGCAGTATTTT.

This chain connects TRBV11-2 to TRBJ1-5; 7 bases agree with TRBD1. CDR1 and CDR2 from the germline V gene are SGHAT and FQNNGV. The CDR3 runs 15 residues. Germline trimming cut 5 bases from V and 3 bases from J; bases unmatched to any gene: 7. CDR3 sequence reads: CASSPDRDLNQPQHF. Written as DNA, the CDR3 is TGTGCCAGCAGCCCAGACAGGGATCTCAATCAGCCCCAGCATTTT.

The CDR3 bases are TGTGCCAGCAGTCAGACGGGTTATGGCTACACCTTC. Translated, it gives CASSQTGYGYTF. The chain joins TRBV28 to TRBJ1-2; D unresolved. This CDR3 has 12 residues. The germline gives CDR1 MDHEN, CDR2 SYDVKM. Trimming pared 5 bases from V and 5 bases from J, leaving 9 bases between.

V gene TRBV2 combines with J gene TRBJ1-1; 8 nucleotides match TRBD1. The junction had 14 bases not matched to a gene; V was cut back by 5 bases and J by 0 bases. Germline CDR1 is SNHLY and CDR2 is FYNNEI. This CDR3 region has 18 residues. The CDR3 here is CASSTRLDRALMNTEAFF. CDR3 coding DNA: TGTGCCAGCAGTACTCGCCTGGACAGGGCGCTCATGAACACTGAAGCTTTCTTT.

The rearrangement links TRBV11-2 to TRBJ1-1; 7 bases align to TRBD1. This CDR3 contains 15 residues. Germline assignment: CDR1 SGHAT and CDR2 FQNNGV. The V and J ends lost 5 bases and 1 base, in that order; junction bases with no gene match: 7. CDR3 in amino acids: CASSRLQGRNTEAFF. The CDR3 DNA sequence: TGTGCCAGCAGCCGCCTACAGGGGAGGAACACTGAAGCTTTCTTT.

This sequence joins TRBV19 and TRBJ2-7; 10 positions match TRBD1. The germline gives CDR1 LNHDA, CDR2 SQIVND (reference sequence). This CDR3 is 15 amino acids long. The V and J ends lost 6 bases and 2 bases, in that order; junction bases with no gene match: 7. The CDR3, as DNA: TGTGCCAGTAGGGGATCCGGGACAGGGGCCTACGAGCAGTACTTC. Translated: CASRGSGTGAYEQYF.

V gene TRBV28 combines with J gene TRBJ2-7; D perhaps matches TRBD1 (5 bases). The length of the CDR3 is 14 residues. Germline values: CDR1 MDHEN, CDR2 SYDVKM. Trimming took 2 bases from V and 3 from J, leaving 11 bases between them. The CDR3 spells CASSLRGRDYEQYF. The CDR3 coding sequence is TGTGCCAGCAGTTTAAGGGGCAGGGACTACGAGCAGTACTTC.

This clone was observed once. The CDR3 region has the DNA TGCAGCGCCGTTGGGGCCCTAGCGGGAGCTCAGATCGGGTTCTTC. Its protein is CSAVGALAGAQIGFF. The genes are TRBV29-1 and TRBJ2-1; 10 nucleotides line up with TRBD2. The CDR3 length is 15 residues. Germline V gene sequence: CDR1 SQVTM, CDR2 ANQGSEA. The ends lost 7 bases at V and 15 bases at J; junction bases unmatched: 21.

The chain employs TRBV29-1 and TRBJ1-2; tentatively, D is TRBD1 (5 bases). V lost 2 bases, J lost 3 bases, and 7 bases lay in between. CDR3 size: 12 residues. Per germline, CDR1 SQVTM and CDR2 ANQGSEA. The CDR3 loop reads CSVEPRDYGYTF. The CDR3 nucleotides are TGCAGCGTTGAACCCAGGGACTATGGCTACACCTTC.

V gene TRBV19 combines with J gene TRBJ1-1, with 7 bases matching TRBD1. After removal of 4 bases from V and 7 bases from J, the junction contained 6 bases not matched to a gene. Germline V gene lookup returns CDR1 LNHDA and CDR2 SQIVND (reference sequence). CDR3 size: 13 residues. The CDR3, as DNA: TGTGCCAGTAGTACCCGACAGGGAGTTGAAGCTTTCTTT. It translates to CASSTRQGVEAFF.

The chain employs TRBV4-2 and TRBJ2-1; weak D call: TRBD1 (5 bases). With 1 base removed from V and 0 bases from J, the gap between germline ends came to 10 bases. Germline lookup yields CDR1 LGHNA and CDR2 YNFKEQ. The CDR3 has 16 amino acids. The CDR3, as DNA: TGTGCCAGCAGCCAAGGACAGACGAGCTCCTACAATGAGCAGTTCTTC. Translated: CASSQGQTSSYNEQFF.

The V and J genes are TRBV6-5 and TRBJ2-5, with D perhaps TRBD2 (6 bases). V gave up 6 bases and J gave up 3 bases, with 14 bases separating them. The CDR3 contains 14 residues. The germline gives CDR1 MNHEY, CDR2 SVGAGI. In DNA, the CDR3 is TGTGCCAGCAGCCACTCCACGGGAGAAGAGACCCAGTACTTC. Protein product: CASSHSTGEETQYF.

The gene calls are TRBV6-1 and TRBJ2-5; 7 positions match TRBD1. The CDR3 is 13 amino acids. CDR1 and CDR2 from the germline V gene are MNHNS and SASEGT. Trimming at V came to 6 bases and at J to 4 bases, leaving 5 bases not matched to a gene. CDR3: CASSNRGSETQYF. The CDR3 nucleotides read TGTGCCAGCAGCAACAGGGGTTCAGAGACCCAGTACTTC.

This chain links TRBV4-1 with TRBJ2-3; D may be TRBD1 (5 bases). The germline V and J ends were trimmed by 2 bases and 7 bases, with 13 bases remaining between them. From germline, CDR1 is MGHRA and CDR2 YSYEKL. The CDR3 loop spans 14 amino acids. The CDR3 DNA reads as TGCGCCAGCAGCCAAAGTCAGGACATTTATACGCAGTATTTT. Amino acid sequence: CASSQSQDIYTQYF.

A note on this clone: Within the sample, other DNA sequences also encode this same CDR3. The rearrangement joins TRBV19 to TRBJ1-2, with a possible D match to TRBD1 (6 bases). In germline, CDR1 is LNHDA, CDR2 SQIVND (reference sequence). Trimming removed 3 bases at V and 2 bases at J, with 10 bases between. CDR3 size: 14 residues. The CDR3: CASSIGTSNYGYTF. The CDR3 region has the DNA TGTGCCAGTAGTATTGGGACATCAAACTATGGCTACACCTTC.

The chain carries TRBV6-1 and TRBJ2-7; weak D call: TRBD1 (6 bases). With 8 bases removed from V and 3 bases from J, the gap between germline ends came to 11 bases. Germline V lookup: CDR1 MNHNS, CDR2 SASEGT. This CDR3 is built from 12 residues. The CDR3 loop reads CASEGDGYEQYF. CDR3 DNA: TGTGCCAGCGAGGGGGACGGCTACGAGCAGTACTTC.

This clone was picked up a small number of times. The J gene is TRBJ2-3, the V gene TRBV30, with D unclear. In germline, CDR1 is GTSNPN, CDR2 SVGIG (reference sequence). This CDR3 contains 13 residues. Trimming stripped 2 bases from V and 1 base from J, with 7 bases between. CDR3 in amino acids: CAWSPSGTDTQYF. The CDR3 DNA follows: TGTGCCTGGAGTCCTAGTGGCACAGATACGCAGTATTTT.

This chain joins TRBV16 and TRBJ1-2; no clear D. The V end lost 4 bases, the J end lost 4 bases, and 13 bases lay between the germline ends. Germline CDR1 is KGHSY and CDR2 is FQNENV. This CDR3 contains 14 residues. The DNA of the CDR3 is TGTGCCAGCAGCCCCATAGGAGGGAGCTATGGCTACACCTTC. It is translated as CASSPIGGSYGYTF.

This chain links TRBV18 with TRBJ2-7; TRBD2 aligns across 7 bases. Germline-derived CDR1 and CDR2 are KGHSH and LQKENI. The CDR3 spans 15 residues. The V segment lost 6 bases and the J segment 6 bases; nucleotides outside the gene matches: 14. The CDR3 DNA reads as TGTGCCAGCTCCCCCCCGGGAGGAGCTGTGGGCGAGCAGTACTTC. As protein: CASSPPGGAVGEQYF. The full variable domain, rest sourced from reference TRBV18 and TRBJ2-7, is NAGVMQNPRHLVRRRGQEARLRCSPMKGHSHVYWYRQLPEEGLKFMVYLQKENIIDESGMPKERFSAEFPKEGPSILRIQQVVRGDSAAYFCASSPPGGAVGEQYFGPGTRLTVT.

In DNA form, the CDR3 reads TGTGCCAGCAGTTTTTCAGGGATGAACACTGAAGCTTTCTTT. Protein: CASSFSGMNTEAFF. V and J are TRBV28 and TRBJ1-1; possible D gene TRBD1, 5 bases. Between the trimmed V and J ends, which lost 3 bases and 0 bases, there was a span of 8 bases. The CDR3 loop spans 14 amino acids. Germline V gene lookup returns CDR1 MDHEN and CDR2 SYDVKM.

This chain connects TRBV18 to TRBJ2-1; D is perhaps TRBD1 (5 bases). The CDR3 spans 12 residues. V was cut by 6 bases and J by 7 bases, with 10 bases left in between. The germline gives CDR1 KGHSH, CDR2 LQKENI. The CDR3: CASSSTENEQFF. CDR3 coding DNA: TGTGCCAGCTCCTCGACAGAAAATGAGCAGTTCTTC. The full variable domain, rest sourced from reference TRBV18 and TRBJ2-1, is NAGVMQNPRHLVRRRGQEARLRCSPMKGHSHVYWYRQLPEEGLKFMVYLQKENIIDESGMPKERFSAEFPKEGPSILRIQQVVRGDSAAYFCASSSTENEQFFGPGTRLTVL.

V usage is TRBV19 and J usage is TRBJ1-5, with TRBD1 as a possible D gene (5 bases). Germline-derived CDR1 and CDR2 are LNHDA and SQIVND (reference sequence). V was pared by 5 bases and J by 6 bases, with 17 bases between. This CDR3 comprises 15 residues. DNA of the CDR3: TGTGCCAGTAGTTCCATGGGGCTCTTGACTCAGCCCCAGCATTTT. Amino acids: CASSSMGLLTQPQHF. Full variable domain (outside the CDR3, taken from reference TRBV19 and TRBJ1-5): DGGITQSPKYLFRKEGQNVTLSCEQNLNHDAMYWYRQDPGQGLRLIYYSQIVNDFQKGDIAEGYSVSREKKESFPLTVTSAQKNPTAFYLCASSSMGLLTQPQHFGDGTRLSIL.